This T cell receptor beta chain was sequenced in a study of CD8 T cells in ankylosing spondylitis. The CDR3 is 17 amino acids. Germline CDR1 is SGHRS and CDR2 is YFSETQ. The junction had 10 bases not matched to a gene; V was cut back by 2 bases and J by 6 bases. MiXCR was run by TCRdb on the 5' RACE reads, yielding one entry per CDR3 protein. The sample has some 130,000 distinct CDR3 sequences, roughly 13% seen once. In its sample, this clonotype was seen a few times. This receptor was obtained from a female donor with ankylosing spondylitis or in good health (not recorded which). Sequenced: blood, either unsorted or a sorted T cell fraction (not recorded which). The rearrangement joins TRBV5-1 to TRBJ2-7; 14 bases line up with TRBD2. For the CDR3, the DNA is TGCGCCAGCAGCTTACGGCCGGGGACTAGCGGGAGTCGCGAGCAGTACTTC. Protein product: CASSLRPGTSGSREQYF.